This TCR beta chain was retrieved from a study of T cell responses to AZD1222 COVID-19 vaccine. The CDR3 is 15 residues long. Trimming removed 0 bases at V and 0 bases at J, with 10 bases between. CDR1 and CDR2 from the germline V gene are SGDLS and YYNGEE. Sequencing used immunoSEQ multiplex PCR; TCRdb keeps in-frame clones, though not all of them. The repertoire has some 92,000 clones, approximately 90% of them found once; the top ten carry more than 6.5%. The receptor comes from an adult in good health. The sample here was peripheral blood, taken on day 0 of AZD1222 vaccination. This chain uses TRBV9 with TRBJ2-7; no definite D call. The CDR3 region is CASSVDPTSSYEQYF. The CDR3, as DNA: TGTGCCAGCAGCGTAGATCCCACGAGCTCCTACGAGCAGTACTTC. The full variable domain, in which reference TRBV9 and TRBJ2-7 provide the parts outside the CDR3, is DSGVTQTPKHLITATGQRVTLRCSPRSGDLSVYWYQQSLDQGLQFLIQYYNGEERAKGNILERFSAQQFPDLHSELNLSSLELGDSALYFCASSVDPTSSYEQYFGPGTRLTVT.